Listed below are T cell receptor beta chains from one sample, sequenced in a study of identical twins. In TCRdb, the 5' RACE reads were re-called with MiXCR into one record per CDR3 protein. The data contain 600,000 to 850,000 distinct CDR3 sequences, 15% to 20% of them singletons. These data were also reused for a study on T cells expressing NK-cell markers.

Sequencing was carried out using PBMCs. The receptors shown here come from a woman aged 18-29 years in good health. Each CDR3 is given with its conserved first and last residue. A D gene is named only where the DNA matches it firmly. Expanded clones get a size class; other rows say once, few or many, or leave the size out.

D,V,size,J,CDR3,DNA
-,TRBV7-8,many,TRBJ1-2,CASSGSPNYGYTF,TGTGCCAGCAGCGGTAGTCCTAACTATGGCTACACCTTC
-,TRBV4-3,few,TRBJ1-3,CASSQDRGYSGNTIYF,TGCGCCAGCAGCCAAGACCGCGGTTACTCTGGAAACACCATATATTTT
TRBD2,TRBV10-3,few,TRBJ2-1,CAISGGSGRGYNEQFF,TGTGCCATCAGTGGAGGAAGCGGGAGGGGGTACAATGAGCAGTTCTTC
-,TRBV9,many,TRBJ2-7,CASSVAAQKAYEQYF,TGTGCCAGCAGCGTAGCCGCCCAGAAGGCATACGAGCAGTACTTC
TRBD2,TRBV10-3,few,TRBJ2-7,CAIRGLAGLDEQYF,TGTGCCATCAGGGGACTAGCGGGATTGGACGAGCAGTACTTC
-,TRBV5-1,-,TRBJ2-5,CASSADAGLQETQYF,TGCGCCAGCAGCGCCGACGCGGGACTCCAAGAGACCCAGTACTTC
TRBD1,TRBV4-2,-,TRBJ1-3,CASSQDRTGYGNTIYF,TGTGCCAGCAGCCAAGATCGGACAGGGTATGGAAACACCATATATTTT
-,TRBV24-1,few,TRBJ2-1,CATSDASGGNEQFF,TGTGCCACCAGTGATGCAAGTGGGGGCAATGAGCAGTTCTTC
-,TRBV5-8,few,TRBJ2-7,CASSPHLSDNAFYEQYF,TGTGCCAGCAGCCCCCACCTTAGCGACAATGCGTTCTACGAGCAGTACTTC
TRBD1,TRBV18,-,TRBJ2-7,CASSSPRDRFNEQYF,TGTGCCAGCTCATCCCCTCGGGACAGGTTTAACGAGCAGTACTTC
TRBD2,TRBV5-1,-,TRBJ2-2,CASSFALAGGSTGELFF,TGCGCCAGCAGCTTCGCCTTAGCGGGAGGATCCACCGGGGAGCTGTTTTTT
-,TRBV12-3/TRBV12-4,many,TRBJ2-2,CASSPTANTGELFF,TGTGCCAGCAGTCCGACCGCGAACACCGGGGAGCTGTTTTTT
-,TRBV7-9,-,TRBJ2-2,CASSSVGEWTGELFF,TGTGCCAGCAGCTCGGTGGGGGAGTGGACCGGGGAGCTGTTTTTT
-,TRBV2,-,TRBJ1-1,CASSNRANTEAFF,TGTGCCAGCAGTAACAGGGCGAACACTGAAGCTTTCTTT
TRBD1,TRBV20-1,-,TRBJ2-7,CSAGPRGQGRITYEQYF,TGCAGTGCTGGGCCCCGCGGACAGGGGCGTATAACCTACGAGCAGTACTTC
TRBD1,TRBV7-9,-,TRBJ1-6,CASSYEQGRAGAPLHF,TGTGCCAGCAGCTACGAACAGGGGCGGGCCGGGGCACCCCTCCACTTT
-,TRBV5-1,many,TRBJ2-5,CASSLAGSQETQYF,TGTGCCAGCAGCTTGGCTGGAAGCCAAGAGACCCAGTACTTC
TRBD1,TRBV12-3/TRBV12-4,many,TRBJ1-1,CASSSSQGKAFF,TGTGCCAGCAGTTCCTCACAGGGGAAAGCTTTCTTT
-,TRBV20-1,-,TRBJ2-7,CSARDEGREQYF,TGCAGTGCTAGAGATGAGGGACGGGAGCAGTACTTC
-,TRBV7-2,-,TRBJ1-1,CASSLGRALKNTEAFF,TGTGCCAGCAGCTTAGGTCGTGCGCTTAAGAACACTGAAGCTTTCTTT
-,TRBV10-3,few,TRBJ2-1,CAISGATGTNEQFF,TGTGCCATCAGTGGGGCGACAGGTACGAATGAGCAGTTCTTC
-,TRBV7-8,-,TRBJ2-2,CASSLQGIAGELFF,TGTGCCAGCAGCTTACAGGGAATAGCCGGGGAGCTGTTTTTT
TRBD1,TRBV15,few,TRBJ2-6,CATSPDRASGANVLTF,TGTGCCACCAGCCCAGACAGGGCTTCTGGGGCCAACGTCCTGACTTTC
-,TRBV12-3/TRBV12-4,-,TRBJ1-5,CASSYSREQPQHF,TGTGCCAGCAGCTATAGTAGGGAACAGCCCCAGCATTTT
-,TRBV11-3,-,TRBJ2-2,CASSLDGWQAPGELFF,TGTGCCAGCAGCTTAGATGGGTGGCAGGCTCCCGGGGAGCTGTTTTTT
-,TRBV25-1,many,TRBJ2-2,CASSESTFTGELFF,TGTGCCAGCAGTGAATCGACATTCACCGGGGAGCTGTTTTTT
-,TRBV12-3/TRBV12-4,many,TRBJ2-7,CASSSGGSYEQYF,TGTGCCAGCAGTTCCGGCGGTTCCTACGAGCAGTACTTC
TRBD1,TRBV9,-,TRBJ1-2,CASSLSGTVYTF,TGTGCCAGCAGCTTATCTGGGACAGTCTACACCTTC
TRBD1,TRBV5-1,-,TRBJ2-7,CASSLVGSGGSYEQYF,TGCGCCAGCAGCTTGGTAGGGTCAGGGGGATCCTACGAGCAGTACTTC
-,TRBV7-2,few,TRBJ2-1,CASSFQATTYNEQFF,TGTGCCAGCAGCTTTCAAGCGACCACCTACAATGAGCAGTTCTTC
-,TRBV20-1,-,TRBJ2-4,CSASDLALGDIQYF,TGCAGTGCTAGCGACCTAGCTCTTGGGGACATTCAGTACTTC